Following are 11 T cell receptor beta chains from one sample sequenced in a study of T cell responses to AZD1222 COVID-19 vaccine. Sequencing was performed with immunoSEQ multiplex PCR; in TCRdb, only in-frame clones are kept and a portion is missing. The sample holds about 180,000 clones, 80% to 90% seen once. Material: peripheral blood, obtained on day 0 of AZD1222 vaccination. The source is an adult in good health.

The V gene is TRBV6-1, the J gene TRBJ2-7; D remains unclear. Per the germline V gene, CDR1 is MNHNS and CDR2 is SASEGT. The ends were cut back, 0 bases at V and 3 bases at J, with 9 bases in the middle. The CDR3 spans 14 residues. CDR3 bases: TGTGCCAGCAGTGAAGCGGCTTCCCTCTACGAGCAGTACTTC. Encoded protein: CASSEAASLYEQYF.

This clone was recorded only once. This chain uses TRBV2 with TRBJ1-5; D remains unclear. CDR3 size: 12 residues. Trimming stripped 1 base from V and 9 bases from J, with 7 bases between. The germline CDR1 and CDR2 sequences are SNHLY and FYNNEI. The CDR3, as DNA: TGTGCCAGCAGTGAAGATGTGGGGCCCCAGCATTTT. Its translation: CASSEDVGPQHF.

This clone was seen once. J is TRBJ1-5 and V is TRBV20-1, with a tentative D call TRBD1 (5 bases). Germline V gene sequence: CDR1 DFQATT, CDR2 SNEGSKA (reference sequence). The ends were cut back, 5 bases at V and 2 bases at J, with 13 bases in the middle. The CDR3 loop spans 14 amino acids. CDR3 coding DNA: TGCAGTGCTGGTGACAGCCGAGGCAATCAGCCCCAGCATTTT. It specifies CSAGDSRGNQPQHF.

The chain has TRBV18 and TRBJ2-1; 7 bases are a match to TRBD1. Germline V gives CDR1 KGHSH, CDR2 LQKENI. There are 15 residues in the CDR3. J gave up 1 base and V 3 bases, and 3 bases lay outside the gene matches. This CDR3 is CASSPGTVSYNEQFF. CDR3 coding DNA: TGTGCCAGCTCACCCGGGACAGTTTCCTACAATGAGCAGTTCTTC. Variable domain in full (rest from reference TRBV18 and TRBJ2-1): NAGVMQNPRHLVRRRGQEARLRCSPMKGHSHVYWYRQLPEEGLKFMVYLQKENIIDESGMPKERFSAEFPKEGPSILRIQQVVRGDSAAYFCASSPGTVSYNEQFFGPGTRLTVL.

V gene TRBV5-6 combines with J gene TRBJ2-7; a possible D gene is TRBD1 (5 bases). Trimming shortened V by 4 bases and J by 3 bases, and 11 bases separated the two germline ends. CDR3 length equals 13 residues. The V gene's germline CDR1 is SGHDT and CDR2 YYEEEE. CDR3 amino acids: CASSGVDSYEQYF. The DNA for the CDR3 is TGTGCCAGCAGCGGAGTAGACAGCTACGAGCAGTACTTC. The complete variable domain, with remaining parts taken from reference TRBV5-6 and TRBJ2-7, reads DAGVTQSPTHLIKTRGQQVTLRCSPKSGHDTVSWYQQALGQGPQFIFQYYEEEERQRGNFPDRFSGHQFPNYSSELNVNALLLGDSALYLCASSGVDSYEQYFGPGTRLTVT.

The rearrangement links TRBV27 to TRBJ2-7; D is unresolved. V was pared by 8 bases and J by 0 bases, with 26 bases between. This CDR3 comprises 18 residues. Germline CDR1 MNHEY, CDR2 SMNVEV (reference sequence). CDR3 sequence: CASFGWADRAQSSYEQYF. The CDR3 nucleotides are TGTGCCAGCTTCGGATGGGCGGACCGGGCGCAAAGCTCCTACGAGCAGTACTTC.

The chain carries TRBV3-1 (or the pseudogene TRBV3-2) and TRBJ2-5, with D perhaps matching TRBD1 or TRBD2 (5 bases each). CDR3 length: 12 residues. With 8 bases removed from V and 5 bases from J, the gap between germline ends came to 12 bases. Germline loops: CDR1 LGHDT, CDR2 YNNKEL (reference sequence). The CDR3 sequence is CASWGIGETQYF. Written as DNA, the CDR3 is TGTGCCAGCTGGGGGATTGGGGAGACCCAGTACTTC.

The J gene is TRBJ2-7, the V gene TRBV5-4; TRBD2 matches at 9 bases. J gave up 10 bases and V 1 base, and 6 bases lay outside the gene matches. The germline CDR1 and CDR2 sequences are SGHNT and YYREEE (reference sequence). The CDR3 is 13 amino acids. The CDR3 is CASSLRSSGEQYV. CDR3 DNA: TGTGCCAGCAGCTTGAGGTCTAGCGGGGAACAGTACGTC.

This rearrangement joins TRBV29-1 to TRBJ2-7; 7 nucleotides agree with TRBD1. The germline CDR1 and CDR2 sequences are SQVTM and ANQGSEA. CDR3 length equals 11 residues. Unmatched junction bases numbered 3, after V lost 7 bases and J lost 3 bases. CDR3: CSAGDSYEQYV. CDR3 DNA sequence: TGCAGCGCAGGGGACAGCTACGAGCAGTACGTC.

The chain employs TRBV6-2 or TRBV6-3 and TRBJ2-2; the match to TRBD1 covers 7 bases. The V gene's germline CDR1 is MNHEY and CDR2 SVGEGT. This CDR3 is 17 amino acids long. V dropped 0 bases and J dropped 0; count of bases not matched to a gene: 4. CDR3 bases: TGTGCCAGCAGTTACTCTCGGGACAGTACGAACACCGGGGAGCTGTTTTTT. As protein: CASSYSRDSTNTGELFF.

The CDR3 region has the DNA TGCGCCAGCAGCGGCAGGGCGGAGGACAATGAGCAGTTCTTC. This sequence encodes CASSGRAEDNEQFF. The rearrangement joins TRBV5-1 to TRBJ2-1; possibly TRBD1 or TRBD2 for D (5 bases each). The germline V and J ends were trimmed by 4 bases and 5 bases, with 13 bases remaining between them. In germline, CDR1 is SGHRS, CDR2 YFSETQ. The CDR3 totals 14 residues.